The 31 T cell receptor beta chains listed next were all sequenced from one sample in a study of blood T cell dynamics during melanoma immunotherapy. Measured with immunoSEQ multiplex PCR; TCRdb has only the in-frame clones, and not every one. The profile covers about 5,800 clones, with about 85% appearing a single time and 3.3% taken by the ten largest. Time point: pre-treatment baseline. Material: blood, obtained from a patient treated with checkpoint blockade. Receptor source: a human donor with melanoma.

The genes are TRBV9 and TRBJ2-1; 10 bases fit TRBD2. Looked up from germline, CDR1 is SGDLS and CDR2 is YYNGEE. The CDR3 contains 17 residues. Trimming took 3 bases from V and 3 from J; bases not matched to a gene: 9. CDR3 in amino acids: CASSADGSGGVYNEQFF. CDR3 DNA sequence: TGTGCCAGCAGCGCTGACGGAAGCGGGGGGGTCTACAATGAGCAGTTCTTC. The full variable domain, completed using reference TRBV9 and TRBJ2-1, is DSGVTQTPKHLITATGQRVTLRCSPRSGDLSVYWYQQSLDQGLQFLIQYYNGEERAKGNILERFSAQQFPDLHSELNLSSLELGDSALYFCASSADGSGGVYNEQFFGPGTRLTVL.

The chain combines TRBV27 with TRBJ2-1, with 11 bases matching TRBD2. Looked up from germline, CDR1 is MNHEY and CDR2 is SMNVEV (reference sequence). The CDR3 covers 22 residues. V was clipped by 2 bases and J by 0 bases; unmatched bases: 18. The chain's CDR3 is CASSLIFPGLAVSLSSYNEQFF. The CDR3 DNA reads as TGTGCCAGCAGTTTAATATTCCCGGGACTAGCGGTATCCTTGAGCTCCTACAATGAGCAGTTCTTC.

The V gene is TRBV7-2, the J gene TRBJ1-5; TRBD1 aligns across 10 bases. V shed 3 bases, J shed 1 base, and the junction held 0 bases outside the gene matches. Germline V gene lookup returns CDR1 SGHTA and CDR2 FQGNSA. The CDR3 has 15 amino acids. The CDR3 spells CASSLDRGSNQPQHF. The CDR3 DNA reads TGTGCCAGCAGCTTGGACAGGGGGAGCAATCAGCCCCAGCATTTT.

The chain uses TRBV28 and TRBJ2-4, with D maybe TRBD2 (5 bases). The germline CDR1 and CDR2 sequences are MDHEN and SYDVKM. The CDR3 extends over 15 amino acids. V lost 8 bases and J 6 bases, leaving 20 bases between the germline ends. The CDR3: CASAPGGGYLNIQYF. The CDR3 DNA reads TGTGCCAGCGCACCGGGTGGCGGGTACCTAAACATTCAGTACTTC.

The genes are TRBV2 and TRBJ2-1, with TRBD2 matching over 10 bases. Per germline, CDR1 SNHLY and CDR2 FYNNEI. V lost 5 bases, J lost 5 bases, and 15 bases stayed unmatched. This CDR3 contains 18 residues. CDR3 region: CASSRYIPGLATNNEQFF. CDR3 DNA sequence: TGTGCCAGCAGTCGCTATATTCCGGGACTAGCGACCAACAATGAGCAGTTCTTC.

This chain joins TRBV18 and TRBJ1-1; D call uncertain. This CDR3 spans 13 amino acids. With 4 bases removed from V and 1 base from J, the gap between germline ends came to 7 bases. From germline, CDR1 is KGHSH and CDR2 LQKENI. The CDR3 loop is CASSLAENTEAFF. The CDR3 region has the DNA TGTGCCAGCTCACTGGCGGAGAACACTGAAGCTTTCTTT.

The rearrangement links TRBV4-3 to TRBJ1-2; tentatively, D is TRBD1 (6 bases). The CDR3 has 15 residues. The V gene's germline CDR1 is LGHNA and CDR2 YSLEER. The V and J ends lost 0 bases and 7 bases respectively, with 15 bases between them. Written as DNA, the CDR3 is TGCGCCAGCAGCCAAGACCGGGGGCTGAGTGTTGGCTACACCTTC. Protein product: CASSQDRGLSVGYTF.

This chain connects TRBV9 to TRBJ2-7; 7 bases are shared with TRBD1. V gave up 4 bases and J gave up 2 bases; unmatched junction bases: 9. This CDR3 is built from 15 residues. The germline V gene has CDR1 SGDLS and CDR2 YYNGEE. The CDR3 loop reads CASSSTGTEPYEQYF. The CDR3 DNA is TGTGCCAGCAGCTCAACCGGGACAGAGCCCTACGAGCAGTACTTC.

This chain uses TRBV5-1 with TRBJ2-3; 9 nucleotides align to TRBD2. Losses at the gene ends were 4 bases for V and 4 bases for J; bases not matched to a gene: 4. This CDR3 comprises 14 residues. The V gene's germline CDR1 is SGHRS and CDR2 YFSETQ. The CDR3 DNA sequence: TGCGCCAGCAGCGGCGGGGGGGTGGCAGATACGCAGTATTTT. Translation gives CASSGGGVADTQYF.

The chain combines TRBV28 with TRBJ1-2; no clear D. V was clipped by 3 bases and J by 3 bases, with 11 bases between them. This CDR3 is built from 14 residues. Germline V lookup: CDR1 MDHEN, CDR2 SYDVKM. The CDR3 DNA sequence: TGTGCCAGCAGTTTGCGGGGAATGGACTATGGCTACACCTTC. Its translation: CASSLRGMDYGYTF.

The chain combines TRBV6-1 with TRBJ1-1; unclear D gene. CDR1 is MNHNS and CDR2 is SASEGT in the germline V gene. This CDR3 comprises 14 residues. Trimming shortened V by 8 bases and J by 1 base, and 14 bases separated the two germline ends. CDR3 sequence: CASLRFEGNTEAFF. The CDR3 DNA follows: TGTGCCAGCTTGAGATTTGAAGGGAACACTGAAGCTTTCTTT.

CDR3 region: CASSLMNNYGYTF. In DNA form, the CDR3 reads TGTGCCAGCAGCTTGATGAACAACTATGGCTACACCTTC. This rearrangement joins TRBV7-2 to TRBJ1-2; D remains ambiguous. V shed 3 bases and J shed 2 bases, with 7 bases lying between them. Germline V lookup: CDR1 SGHTA, CDR2 FQGNSA. The CDR3 extends over 13 amino acids.

The rearrangement joins TRBV18 to TRBJ2-1, with D unresolved. Trimming took 2 bases from V and 1 from J, leaving 9 bases between them. This CDR3 is built from 15 residues. Germline-derived CDR1 and CDR2 are KGHSH and LQKENI. The CDR3 region is CASSPNRQSYNEQFF. The CDR3 DNA reads TGTGCCAGCTCACCAAACCGTCAGTCCTACAATGAGCAGTTCTTC.

The rearrangement uses TRBV23-1 and TRBJ2-2; D possibly corresponds to TRBD2 (6 bases). TRBV23-1 is reported as an ORF; its role is uncertain. The length of the CDR3 is 16 residues. The V gene lost 2 bases and the J gene lost 3 bases, with 13 bases spanning the gap. CDR3 region: CASSQPRERYTGELFF. CDR3 coding DNA: TGCGCCAGCAGTCAACCCCGGGAGCGGTACACCGGGGAGCTGTTTTTT.

CDR3 sequence: CASSEPLYTEAFF. CDR3 sequence (DNA): TGTGCCAGCAGTGAACCCCTGTACACTGAAGCTTTCTTT. The chain has TRBV6-1 and TRBJ1-1; no clear D. This CDR3 has 13 amino acids. Germline V lookup: CDR1 MNHNS, CDR2 SASEGT. V lost 2 bases and J lost 3, with 7 bases in between.

This clone is labeled as large. The V call is TRBV11-2, the J call TRBJ1-2; D possibly corresponds to TRBD1 (5 bases). V was shortened by 0 bases and J by 4 bases, with 12 bases between the two germline ends. CDR1 and CDR2 (germline): SGHAT, FQNNGV. The CDR3 is made up of 15 amino acids. The CDR3 sequence: CASSLESGTLYGYTF. Written as DNA, the CDR3 is TGTGCCAGCAGCTTAGAGTCTGGGACCCTCTATGGCTACACCTTC.

The chain couples TRBV9 to TRBJ2-4, with D uncertain. Per the germline V gene, CDR1 is SGDLS and CDR2 is YYNGEE. The CDR3 contains 17 residues. V gave up 4 bases and J gave up 6 bases, with 23 bases separating them. Written as DNA, the CDR3 is TGTGCCAGCAGCCCCCCCGTGGGTCGCAATAAAAGAAACATTCAGTACTTC. Translating gives CASSPPVGRNKRNIQYF.

This rearrangement joins TRBV9 to TRBJ2-6; D is unresolved. The CDR3 consists of 15 residues. Trimming shortened V by 4 bases and J by 3 bases, and 11 bases separated the two germline ends. Germline V gives CDR1 SGDLS, CDR2 YYNGEE. The CDR3 DNA is TGTGCCAGCAGCTCGCAGATAAGTGGGGCCAACGTCCTGACTTTC. Protein product: CASSSQISGANVLTF.

CDR3 nucleotides: TGTGCCTGGACCGGACAGCAGGCGTCCTACAATGAGCAGTTCTTC. Its translation is CAWTGQQASYNEQFF. This chain links TRBV30 with TRBJ2-1; possible D gene TRBD1, 6 bases. The length of the CDR3 is 15 residues. Per the germline V gene, CDR1 is GTSNPN and CDR2 is SVGIG (reference sequence). The V end lost 4 bases, the J end lost 1 base, and 14 bases lay between the germline ends.

The chain joins TRBV6-6 to TRBJ2-2, with 7 bases aligning to TRBD1. This CDR3 comprises 16 residues. V was pared by 6 bases and J by 1 base, with 8 bases of the junction left unmatched. Per germline, CDR1 MNHNY and CDR2 SVGAGI (reference sequence). DNA of the CDR3: TGTGCCAGCAGGGCCCGTACAGGGGAGAACACCGGGGAGCTGTTTTTT. Protein product: CASRARTGENTGELFF.

This chain joins TRBV2 and TRBJ1-2; tentatively, D is TRBD1 (6 bases). The CDR3 is 12 amino acids. CDR1 and CDR2 from the germline V gene are SNHLY and FYNNEI. V lost 7 bases and J 8 bases, leaving 14 bases between the germline ends. The CDR3 sequence: CASTLNGGGYTF. The CDR3 DNA reads as TGTGCCAGCACCCTAAATGGGGGCGGCTACACCTTC. Together with reference TRBV2 and TRBJ1-2, the CDR3 gives the full variable domain: EPEVTQTPSHQVTQMGQEVILRCVPISNHLYFYWYRQILGQKVEFLVSFYNNEISEKSEIFDDQFSVERPDGSNFTLKIRSTKLEDSAMYFCASTLNGGGYTFGSGTRLTVV.

CDR3 bases: TGTGCCAGCAGCTTGGGAGGGACAGGGGCAGAGACCCAGTACTTC. It translates to CASSLGGTGAETQYF. This chain links TRBV5-8 with TRBJ2-5, with 10 bases lining up with TRBD1. The CDR3 spans 15 residues. Trimming cost V 0 bases and J 4 bases; bases outside gene matches: 3. CDR1 is SGHTS, CDR2 YDEGEE, per germline.

This chain links TRBV6-1 with TRBJ1-1; weak D call: TRBD1 (5 bases). Germline values: CDR1 MNHNS, CDR2 SASEGT. The CDR3 consists of 13 residues. The ends were cut back, 1 base at V and 7 bases at J, with 10 bases in the middle. In DNA form, the CDR3 reads TGTGCCAGCAGTGAAGGGGGGAGGTTTGAAGCTTTCTTT. Translating it yields CASSEGGRFEAFF.

The chain combines TRBV5-4 with TRBJ2-7; 10 positions match TRBD2. The trim removed 5 bases at V and 2 bases at J, leaving 10 bases unmatched. The CDR3 covers 16 residues. Germline V gene data show CDR1 as SGHNT and CDR2 as YYREEE (reference sequence). CDR3 residues: CASSWGRLAGAYEQYF. In DNA, the CDR3 is TGTGCCAGCAGTTGGGGTCGACTAGCGGGTGCCTACGAGCAGTACTTC. Complete variable domain (other parts from reference TRBV5-4 and TRBJ2-7): ETGVTQSPTHLIKTRGQQVTLRCSSQSGHNTVSWYQQALGQGPQFIFQYYREEENGRGNFPPRFSGLQFPNYSSELNVNALELDDSALYLCASSWGRLAGAYEQYFGPGTRLTVT.

This chain joins TRBV5-1 and TRBJ2-3; 13 nucleotides align to TRBD2. Germline V gene lookup returns CDR1 SGHRS and CDR2 YFSETQ. Trimming cost V 4 bases and J 6 bases; bases outside gene matches: 2. This CDR3 is built from 14 residues. CDR3 DNA sequence: TGCGCCAGCAGCCGGACTAGCGGGAGTGATACGCAGTATTTT. This codes for CASSRTSGSDTQYF.

This chain links TRBV19 with TRBJ2-7; 7 bases line up with TRBD1. Germline V gene sequence: CDR1 LNHDA, CDR2 SQIVND (reference sequence). V shed 1 base, J shed 7 bases, and the junction held 1 base outside the gene matches. The CDR3 runs to 12 residues. This CDR3 is CASSIGGQEQYF. The CDR3 DNA reads as TGTGCCAGTAGTATAGGGGGACAGGAGCAGTACTTC.

The V and J genes are TRBV27 and TRBJ2-1; no clear D. The V end was cut by 0 bases, the J end by 6 bases, with 6 bases between. This CDR3 has 13 residues. Germline CDR1 is MNHEY and CDR2 is SMNVEV (reference sequence). CDR3 DNA sequence: TGTGCCAGCAGTTTATCGCTGGGCAATGAGCAGTTCTTC. Translating it yields CASSLSLGNEQFF.

This clone was counted once. Here the CDR3 DNA reads TGTGCCAGCAGCCAATCCTGGAGCCCGACCAACGAGCAGTACTTC. Translation gives CASSQSWSPTNEQYF. The chain combines TRBV6-4 with TRBJ2-7; D unclear. CDR1 MRHNA and CDR2 SNTAGT come from the germline V gene. The CDR3 is made up of 15 amino acids. Trimming removed 6 bases at V and 5 bases at J, with 20 bases between.

The chain employs TRBV9 and TRBJ2-1, with TRBD2 identical over 11 bases. In germline, CDR1 is SGDLS, CDR2 YYNGEE. The V gene end was trimmed by 0 bases and the J gene end by 0 bases; junction bases not matched to a gene: 8. CDR3 length: 19 amino acids. CDR3 sequence: CASSVETSGNVFSYNEQFF. CDR3 DNA: TGTGCCAGCAGCGTAGAGACTAGCGGGAATGTTTTCTCCTACAATGAGCAGTTCTTC.

The V call is TRBV30, the J call TRBJ1-6; 7 positions agree with TRBD1. This CDR3 has 18 amino acids. The V and J ends lost 3 bases and 0 bases, in that order; junction bases with no gene match: 11. Per the germline V gene, CDR1 is GTSNPN and CDR2 is SVGIG (reference sequence). The CDR3 bases are TGTGCCTGGAGGAACAGGGGAGGCCCCAGCTCCTATAATTCACCCCTCCACTTT. Amino acid sequence: CAWRNRGGPSSYNSPLHF.

The V call is TRBV7-2, the J call TRBJ1-1; D is uncertain. The CDR3 extends over 15 amino acids. Trimming removed 2 bases from V and 1 base from J, with 11 bases in between. Germline loops: CDR1 SGHTA, CDR2 FQGNSA. Written as DNA, the CDR3 is TGTGCCAGCAGCTTACTGAACACTCCGAACACTGAAGCTTTCTTT. This translates into CASSLLNTPNTEAFF. Variable domain in full (rest from reference TRBV7-2 and TRBJ1-1): GAGVSQSPSNKVTEKGKDVELRCDPISGHTALYWYRQSLGQGLEFLIYFQGNSAPDKSGLPSDRFSAERTGGSVSTLTIQRTQQEDSAVYLCASSLLNTPNTEAFFGQGTRLTVV.